This T cell receptor (beta chain) was captured in a study of shared clonotypes between healthy human individuals. Study outcomes and limitations: All-four-donor shared clonotypes had higher generation probabilities than non-shared clonotypes did.

The CDR3 spans 14 residues. From germline, CDR1 is MGHDK and CDR2 SYGVNS. The V end was cut by 3 bases, the J end by 5 bases, with 13 bases between. Points on this clone: The antigen remains unidentified.

Sorted-subset replicate PCR reactions contained roughly 200 ng DNA, corresponding to approximately 30,000 T cell genomes. Profiling relied on immunoSEQ multiplex PCR, and the TCRdb table lists in-frame clones only, not all of them. The sample has about 320,000 clones, around nine tenths seen once. The specimen was memory CD8+ T cells sorted from blood. Subset: CD45RO+ cells pooled with CCR7-negative TemRA cells. This TCR was sampled from a man in his late teens or twenties in good health. The rearrangement uses TRBV25-1 and TRBJ2-5; D is perhaps TRBD1 or TRBD2 (5 bases each). CDR3 nucleotide sequence: TGTGCCAGCAGTGATCTTGAAGGGACGGAGACCCAGTACTTC. As protein: CASSDLEGTETQYF.